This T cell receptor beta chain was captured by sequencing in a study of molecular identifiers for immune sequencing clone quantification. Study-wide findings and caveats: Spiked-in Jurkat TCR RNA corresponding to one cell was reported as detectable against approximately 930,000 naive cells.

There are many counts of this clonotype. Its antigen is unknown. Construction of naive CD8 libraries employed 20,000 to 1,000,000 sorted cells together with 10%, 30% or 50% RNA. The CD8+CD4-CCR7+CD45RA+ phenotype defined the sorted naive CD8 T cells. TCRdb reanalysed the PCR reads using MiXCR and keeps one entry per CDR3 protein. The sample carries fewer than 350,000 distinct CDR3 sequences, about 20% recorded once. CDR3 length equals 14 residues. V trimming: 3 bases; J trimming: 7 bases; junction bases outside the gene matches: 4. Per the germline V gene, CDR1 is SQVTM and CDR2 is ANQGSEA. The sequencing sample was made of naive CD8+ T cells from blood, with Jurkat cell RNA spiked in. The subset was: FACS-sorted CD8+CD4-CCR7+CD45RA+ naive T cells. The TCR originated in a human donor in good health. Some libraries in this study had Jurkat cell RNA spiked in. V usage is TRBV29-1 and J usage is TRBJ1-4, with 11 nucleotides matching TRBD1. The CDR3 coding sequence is TGCAGCGTTGATCCCGGGACAGGGGGTGAAAAACTGTTTTTT. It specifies CSVDPGTGGEKLFF.